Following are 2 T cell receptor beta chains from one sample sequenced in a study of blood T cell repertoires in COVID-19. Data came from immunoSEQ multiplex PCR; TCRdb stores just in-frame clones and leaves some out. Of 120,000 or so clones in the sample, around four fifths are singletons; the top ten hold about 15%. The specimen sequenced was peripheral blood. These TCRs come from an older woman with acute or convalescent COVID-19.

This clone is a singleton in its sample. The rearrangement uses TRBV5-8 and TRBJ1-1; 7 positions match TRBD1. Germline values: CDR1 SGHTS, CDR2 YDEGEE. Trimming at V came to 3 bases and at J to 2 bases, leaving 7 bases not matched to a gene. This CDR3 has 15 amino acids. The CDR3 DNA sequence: TGTGCCAGCAGCTCGGGACAGAGAATAAACACTGAAGCTTTCTTT. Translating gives CASSSGQRINTEAFF.

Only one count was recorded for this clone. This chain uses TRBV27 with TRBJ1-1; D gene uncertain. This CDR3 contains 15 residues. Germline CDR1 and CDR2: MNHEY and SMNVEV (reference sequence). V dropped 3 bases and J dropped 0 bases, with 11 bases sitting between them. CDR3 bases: TGTGCCAGCAGTTTGATGGCATACATGAACACTGAAGCTTTCTTT. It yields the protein CASSLMAYMNTEAFF.